Shown below are 23 T cell receptor beta chains from a single sample sequenced in a study of T cell responses to AZD1222 COVID-19 vaccine. TCRdb's table, derived via immunoSEQ multiplex PCR, lists solely in-frame clones and lacks some. There are about 150,000 clones in the sample; approximately 88% occur only once, and 5% to 6.5% lies in the top ten. Material: peripheral blood, obtained 28 days after the second dose of the MenACWY control vaccine. The origin of the receptors is an adult who received the MenACWY meningococcal vaccine as a control.

This sequence joins TRBV24-1 and TRBJ1-1; possibly TRBD1 for D (5 bases). Per germline, CDR1 KGHDR and CDR2 SFDVKD. Trimming left V 7 bases short and J 0 bases short, with 8 bases between. This CDR3 has 13 residues. CDR3 sequence reads: CATSSTVNTEAFF. In nucleotides, the CDR3 is TGTGCCACCAGCTCGACAGTGAACACTGAAGCTTTCTTT.

V usage is TRBV4-2 and J usage is TRBJ1-5, with D uncertain. The CDR3 spans 14 residues. Germline CDR1 LGHNA, CDR2 YNFKEQ. Trimming pared 0 bases from V and 8 bases from J, leaving 11 bases between. The CDR3 region has the DNA TGTGCCAGCAGCCAAGATCACGGGAAGGAGCCCCAGCATTTT. This encodes CASSQDHGKEPQHF.

This rearrangement joins TRBV5-6 to TRBJ1-1, with D unclear. Looked up from germline, CDR1 is SGHDT and CDR2 is YYEEEE. The CDR3 extends over 14 amino acids. The V end was cut by 0 bases, the J end by 1 base, with 7 bases between. The CDR3 DNA is TGTGCCAGCAGCTTGGTTTATACGAACACTGAAGCTTTCTTT. Protein sequence: CASSLVYTNTEAFF.

The V gene is TRBV4-1, the J gene TRBJ1-6, with D hard to call. Germline V lookup: CDR1 MGHRA, CDR2 YSYEKL. V was trimmed by 4 bases and J by 7 bases, leaving 17 bases between them. The CDR3 totals 16 residues. The CDR3 DNA reads TGCGCCAGCAGCCCAAGCGGGGTCAGCTCAAATTCACCCCTCCACTTT. It encodes CASSPSGVSSNSPLHF.

The CDR3 coding sequence is TGTGCCACCTCTGATTGGGGAGCTTTCTTT. This codes for CATSDWGAFF. V and J are TRBV19 and TRBJ1-1; D call uncertain. Germline V lookup: CDR1 LNHDA, CDR2 SQIVND (reference sequence). There are 10 residues in the CDR3. Trimming left V 10 bases short and J 10 bases short, with 13 bases between.

The chain links TRBV28 to TRBJ1-5, with 8 positions matching TRBD1. The CDR3 is 15 amino acids. Germline V gene sequence: CDR1 MDHEN, CDR2 SYDVKM. After removal of 5 bases from V and 6 bases from J, the junction contained 9 bases not matched to a gene. The chain's CDR3 is CASSIGQGGGQPQHF. CDR3 coding DNA: TGTGCCAGCAGTATAGGACAGGGAGGTGGTCAGCCCCAGCATTTT.

The rearrangement uses TRBV28 and TRBJ2-7; weak D call: TRBD1 (6 bases). Germline V gives CDR1 MDHEN, CDR2 SYDVKM. V was clipped by 5 bases and J by 4 bases, with 12 bases between them. The CDR3 loop spans 13 amino acids. Here the CDR3 DNA reads TGTGCCAGCAGTATCCCACAGGGTTACGAGCAGTACTTC. As protein: CASSIPQGYEQYF.

This rearrangement joins TRBV6-5 to TRBJ2-2; D not certain. Trimming took off 7 bases at V and 3 bases at J, with 15 bases between the two ends. CDR1 MNHEY and CDR2 SVGAGI come from the germline V gene. There are 15 residues in the CDR3. The CDR3 reads CASTPAETHTGELFF. The CDR3 region has the DNA TGTGCCAGCACCCCAGCAGAGACCCACACCGGGGAGCTGTTTTTT.

The V and J genes are TRBV7-2 and TRBJ1-2; no firm D call. The CDR3 extends over 17 amino acids. CDR1 and CDR2 (germline): SGHTA, FQGNSA. Trimming shortened V by 8 bases and J by 4 bases, and 26 bases separated the two germline ends. DNA for the CDR3: TGTGCCAGCTATTTTCTAGGGCGGACCGACTTTCCCTATGGCTACACCTTC. It specifies CASYFLGRTDFPYGYTF.

V usage is TRBV3-1 (or the pseudogene TRBV3-2) and J usage is TRBJ1-2; no reliable D call. CDR1 is LGHDT, CDR2 YNNKEL, per germline (reference sequence). The ends were cut back, 2 bases at V and 8 bases at J, with 12 bases in the middle. The CDR3 length is 13 residues. CDR3 sequence: CASSQMKGQGYTF. DNA for the CDR3: TGTGCCAGCAGCCAAATGAAAGGGCAGGGCTACACCTTC.

The chain recombines TRBV5-4 with TRBJ1-1; TRBD1 matches 9 bases. The junction had 7 bases not matched to a gene; V was cut back by 5 bases and J by 2 bases. The CDR3 has 15 residues. The germline gives CDR1 SGHNT, CDR2 YYREEE (reference sequence). The CDR3 nucleotides read TGTGCCAGCAGACGGACAGGGGCGGCTAACACTGAAGCTTTCTTT. Protein product: CASRRTGAANTEAFF.

The rearrangement joins TRBV5-4 to TRBJ2-1; D uncertain. The CDR3 runs 13 residues. Germline CDR1 SGHNT, CDR2 YYREEE (reference sequence). Trimming took off 6 bases at V and 1 base at J, with 8 bases between the two ends. Here the CDR3 DNA reads TGTGCCAGCACCCTAGATTCCTACAATGAGCAGTTCTTC. Its protein product is CASTLDSYNEQFF.

The chain employs TRBV18 and TRBJ2-7; 8 positions match TRBD1. Trimming at V came to 6 bases and at J to 2 bases, leaving 6 bases not matched to a gene. Germline CDR1 KGHSH, CDR2 LQKENI. The CDR3 runs 14 residues. The CDR3 DNA sequence: TGTGCCAGCTCCCCAGGACAGGGCGCCTACGAGCAGTACTTC. This encodes CASSPGQGAYEQYF.

The J gene is TRBJ2-3, the V gene TRBV6-6; D remains ambiguous. The CDR3 runs 11 residues. V was clipped by 4 bases and J by 6 bases, with 5 bases between them. The V gene's germline CDR1 is MNHNY and CDR2 SVGAGI (reference sequence). CDR3 DNA sequence: TGTGCCAGCAGTTTCGTGGATACGCAGTATTTT. Translated: CASSFVDTQYF.

The CDR3 loop reads CASSYSGLAETQYF. DNA for the CDR3: TGTGCCAGCAGTTACTCCGGGTTAGCAGAGACCCAGTACTTC. The rearrangement uses TRBV6-6 and TRBJ2-5; D is unclear. V dropped 0 bases and J dropped 4 bases, with 9 bases sitting between them. CDR3 size: 14 residues. CDR1 and CDR2 from the germline V gene are MNHNY and SVGAGI (reference sequence).

This clone was counted a single time. J is TRBJ2-5 and V is TRBV6-5; 7 nucleotides line up with TRBD1. The CDR3 runs to 14 residues. The germline V gene encodes CDR1 MNHEY and CDR2 SVGAGI. The ends lost 5 bases at V and 4 bases at J; junction bases unmatched: 7. CDR3 loop: CASSPTGPRETQYF. The DNA for the CDR3 is TGTGCCAGCAGTCCGACAGGGCCCCGAGAGACCCAGTACTTC.

This sequence joins TRBV9 and TRBJ2-5; D is unclear. CDR1 is SGDLS, CDR2 YYNGEE, per germline. The V gene lost 2 bases and the J gene lost 2 bases, with 16 bases spanning the gap. The CDR3 consists of 16 residues. CDR3 sequence (DNA): TGTGCCAGCAGCGTGGCAGGATGGGCGCTACAAGAGACCCAGTACTTC. Amino acid sequence: CASSVAGWALQETQYF.

This chain uses TRBV14 with TRBJ1-1; D perhaps matches TRBD1 (5 bases). CDR1 is SGHDN, CDR2 FVKESK, per germline. The V gene lost 4 bases and the J gene lost 1 base, with 10 bases spanning the gap. The CDR3 extends over 14 amino acids. CDR3 in DNA: TGTGCCAGCAGCCGGGACCCTGGGAACACTGAAGCTTTCTTT. This codes for CASSRDPGNTEAFF.

The chain joins TRBV7-3 to TRBJ2-7, with 7 bases lining up with TRBD2. Germline V gives CDR1 SGHTA, CDR2 FQGTGA. CDR3 length: 13 amino acids. V was pared by 2 bases and J by 6 bases, with 4 bases of the junction left unmatched. The CDR3 is CASSLRGDSEQYF. CDR3 nucleotides: TGTGCCAGCAGCTTACGGGGGGATAGCGAGCAGTACTTC.

The J gene is TRBJ2-1, the V gene TRBV9, with D possibly TRBD2 on 6 matching bases. CDR3 size: 16 residues. The germline V gene has CDR1 SGDLS and CDR2 YYNGEE. Trimming took off 0 bases at V and 0 bases at J, with 10 bases between the two ends. The CDR3 DNA follows: TGTGCCAGCAGCGTAGACGCGGGGAACTCCTACAATGAGCAGTTCTTC. It codes for CASSVDAGNSYNEQFF.

The chain recombines TRBV5-1 with TRBJ2-6; possibly TRBD1 or TRBD2 for D (5 bases each). There are 15 residues in the CDR3. V lost 5 bases to trimming and J lost 4 bases, with 13 bases between them. Germline V gives CDR1 SGHRS, CDR2 YFSETQ. The CDR3 region has the DNA TGCGCCAGCAGTCGGGACGGTCCCGGGGCCAACGTCCTGACTTTC. Translation: CASSRDGPGANVLTF.

The chain is built from TRBV28 and TRBJ1-5, with TRBD1 matching over 7 bases. V lost 4 bases to trimming and J lost 5 bases; unmatched junction nucleotides: 8. This CDR3 is built from 15 residues. Germline loops: CDR1 MDHEN, CDR2 SYDVKM. The chain's CDR3 is CASSSRGAGHQPQHF. In DNA, the CDR3 is TGTGCCAGCAGTTCCAGGGGGGCCGGGCATCAGCCCCAGCATTTT.

The chain combines TRBV27 with TRBJ2-7, with 7 bases matching TRBD2. Germline CDR1 reads MNHEY; CDR2 reads SMNVEV (reference sequence). This CDR3 is 16 amino acids long. V was clipped by 6 bases and J by 2 bases; unmatched bases: 13. Here the CDR3 reads CASSLNGASGAYEQYF. In DNA, the CDR3 is TGTGCCAGCAGCCTCAACGGGGCTAGCGGTGCCTACGAGCAGTACTTC.